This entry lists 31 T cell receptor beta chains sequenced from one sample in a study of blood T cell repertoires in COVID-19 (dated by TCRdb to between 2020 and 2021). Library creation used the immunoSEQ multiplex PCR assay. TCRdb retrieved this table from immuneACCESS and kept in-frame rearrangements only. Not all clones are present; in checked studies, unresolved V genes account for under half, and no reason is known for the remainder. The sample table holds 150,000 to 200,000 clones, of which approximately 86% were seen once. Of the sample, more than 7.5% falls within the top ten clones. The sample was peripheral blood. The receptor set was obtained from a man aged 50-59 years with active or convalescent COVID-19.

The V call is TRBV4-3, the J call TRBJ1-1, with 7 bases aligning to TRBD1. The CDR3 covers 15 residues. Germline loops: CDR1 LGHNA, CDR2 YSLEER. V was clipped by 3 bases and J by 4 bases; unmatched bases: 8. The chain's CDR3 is CASSQGGQLRTEAFF. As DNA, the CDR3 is TGCGCCAGCAGCCAGGGGGGACAGCTACGCACTGAAGCTTTCTTT.

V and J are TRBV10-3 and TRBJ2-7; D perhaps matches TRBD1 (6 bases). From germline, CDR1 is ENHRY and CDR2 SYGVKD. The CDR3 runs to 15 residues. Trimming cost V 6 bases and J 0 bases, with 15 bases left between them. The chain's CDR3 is CAISPDRMSSYEQYF. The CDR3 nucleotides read TGTGCCATCAGCCCGGACAGAATGAGCTCCTACGAGCAGTACTTC.

CDR3 sequence (DNA): TGTGCCAGCAGTGAAGGTCTACCCCAAGAGACCCAGTACTTC. Its translation is CASSEGLPQETQYF. The V call is TRBV6-1, the J call TRBJ2-5; D is unresolved. Trimming stripped 1 base from V and 1 base from J, with 7 bases between. The germline gives CDR1 MNHNS, CDR2 SASEGT. CDR3 length equals 14 residues.

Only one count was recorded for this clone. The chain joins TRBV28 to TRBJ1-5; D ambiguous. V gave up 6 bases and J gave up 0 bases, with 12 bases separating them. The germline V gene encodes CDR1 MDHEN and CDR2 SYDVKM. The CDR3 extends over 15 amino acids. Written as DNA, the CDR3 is TGTGCCAGCAGCGGAGCACCCTATAGCAATCAGCCCCAGCATTTT. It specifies CASSGAPYSNQPQHF.

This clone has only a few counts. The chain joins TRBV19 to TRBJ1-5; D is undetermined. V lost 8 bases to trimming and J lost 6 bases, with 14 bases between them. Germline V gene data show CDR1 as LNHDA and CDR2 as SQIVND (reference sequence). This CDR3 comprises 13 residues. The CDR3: CASAVGDSQPQHF. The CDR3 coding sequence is TGTGCCAGTGCAGTCGGGGATAGTCAGCCCCAGCATTTT. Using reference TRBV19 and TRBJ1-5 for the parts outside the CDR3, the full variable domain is DGGITQSPKYLFRKEGQNVTLSCEQNLNHDAMYWYRQDPGQGLRLIYYSQIVNDFQKGDIAEGYSVSREKKESFPLTVTSAQKNPTAFYLCASAVGDSQPQHFGDGTRLSIL.

The CDR3 loop reads CASQGSGNTIYF. The CDR3 region has the DNA TGTGCCTCCCAAGGGAGTGGAAACACCATATATTTT. This chain links TRBV30 with TRBJ1-3, with D uncertain. The V and J ends lost 7 bases and 3 bases respectively, with 10 bases between them. Germline CDR1 and CDR2: GTSNPN and SVGIG (reference sequence). The CDR3 runs to 12 residues.

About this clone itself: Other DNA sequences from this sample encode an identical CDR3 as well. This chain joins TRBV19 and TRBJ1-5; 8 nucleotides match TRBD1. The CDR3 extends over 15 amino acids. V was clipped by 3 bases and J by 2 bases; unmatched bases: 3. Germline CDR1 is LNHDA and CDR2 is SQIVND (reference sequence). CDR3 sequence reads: CASSIQGAGNQPQHF. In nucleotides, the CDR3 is TGTGCCAGTAGTATCCAGGGGGCGGGCAATCAGCCCCAGCATTTT.

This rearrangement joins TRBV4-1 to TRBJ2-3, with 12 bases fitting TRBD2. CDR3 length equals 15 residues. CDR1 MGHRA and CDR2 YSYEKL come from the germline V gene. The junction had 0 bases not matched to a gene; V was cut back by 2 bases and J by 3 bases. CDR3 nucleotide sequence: TGCGCCAGCAGCCAACTAGCGGGGGGGACAGATACGCAGTATTTT. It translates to CASSQLAGGTDTQYF.

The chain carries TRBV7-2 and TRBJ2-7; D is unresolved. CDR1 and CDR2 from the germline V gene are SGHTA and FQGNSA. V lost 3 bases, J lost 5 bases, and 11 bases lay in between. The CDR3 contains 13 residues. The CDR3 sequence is CASSFSSRNEQYF. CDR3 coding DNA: TGTGCCAGCAGCTTCTCATCGAGGAACGAGCAGTACTTC.

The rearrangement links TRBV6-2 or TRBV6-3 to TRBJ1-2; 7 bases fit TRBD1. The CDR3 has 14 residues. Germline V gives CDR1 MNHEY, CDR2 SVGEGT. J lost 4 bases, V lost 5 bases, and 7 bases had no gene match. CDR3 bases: TGTGCCAGCAGTCCCCGGGACAGTTCCTATGGCTACACCTTC. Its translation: CASSPRDSSYGYTF.

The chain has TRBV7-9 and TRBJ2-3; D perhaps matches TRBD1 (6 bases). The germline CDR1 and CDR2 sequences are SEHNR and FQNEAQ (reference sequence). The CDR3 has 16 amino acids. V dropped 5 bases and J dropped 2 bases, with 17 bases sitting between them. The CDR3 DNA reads TGTGCCAGCAGCCCATCCTCGAGGGACAACACAGATACGCAGTATTTT. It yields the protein CASSPSSRDNTDTQYF.

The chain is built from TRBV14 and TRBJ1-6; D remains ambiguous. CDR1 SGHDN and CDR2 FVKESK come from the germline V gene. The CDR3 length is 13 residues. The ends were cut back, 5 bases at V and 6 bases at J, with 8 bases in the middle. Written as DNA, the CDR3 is TGTGCCAGCAGCTTGGCAGTTAATTCACCCCTCCACTTT. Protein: CASSLAVNSPLHF.

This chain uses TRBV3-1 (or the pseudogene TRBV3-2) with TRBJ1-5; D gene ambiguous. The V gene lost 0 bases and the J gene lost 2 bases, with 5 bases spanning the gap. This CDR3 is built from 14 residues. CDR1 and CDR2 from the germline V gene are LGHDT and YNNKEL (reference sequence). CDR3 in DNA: TGTGCCAGCAGCCAAGATTGGCGCAATCAGCCCCAGCATTTT. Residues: CASSQDWRNQPQHF.

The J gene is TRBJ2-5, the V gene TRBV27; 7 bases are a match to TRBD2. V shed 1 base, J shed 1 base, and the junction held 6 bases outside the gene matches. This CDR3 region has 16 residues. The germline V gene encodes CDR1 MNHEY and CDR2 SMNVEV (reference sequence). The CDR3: CASSLLPAGPQETQYF. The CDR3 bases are TGTGCCAGCAGTTTATTGCCAGCGGGGCCCCAAGAGACCCAGTACTTC.

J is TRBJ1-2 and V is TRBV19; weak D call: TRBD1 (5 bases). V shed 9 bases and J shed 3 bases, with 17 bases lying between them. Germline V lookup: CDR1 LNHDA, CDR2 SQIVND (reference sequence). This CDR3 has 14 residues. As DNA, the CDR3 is TGTGCCAGCATCCCGGGCAGGGCGGACTATGGCTACACCTTC. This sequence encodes CASIPGRADYGYTF.

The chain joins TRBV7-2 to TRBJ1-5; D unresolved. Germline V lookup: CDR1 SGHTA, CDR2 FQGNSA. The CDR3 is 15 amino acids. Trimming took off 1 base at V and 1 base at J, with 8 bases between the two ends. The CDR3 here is CASSLGGGSNQPQHF. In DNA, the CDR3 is TGTGCCAGCAGCTTAGGGGGAGGGAGCAATCAGCCCCAGCATTTT.

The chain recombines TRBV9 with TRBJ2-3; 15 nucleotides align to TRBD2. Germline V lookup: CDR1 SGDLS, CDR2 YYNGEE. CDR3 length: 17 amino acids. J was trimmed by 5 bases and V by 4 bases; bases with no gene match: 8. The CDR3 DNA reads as TGTGCCAGCAGCTGGACTAGCGGGAGGGCCTTGAAAGATACGCAGTATTTT. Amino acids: CASSWTSGRALKDTQYF.

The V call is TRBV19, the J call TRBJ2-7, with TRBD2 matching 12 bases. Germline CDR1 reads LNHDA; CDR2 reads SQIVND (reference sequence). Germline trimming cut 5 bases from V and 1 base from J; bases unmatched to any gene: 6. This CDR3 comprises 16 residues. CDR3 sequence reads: CASSPKTSGGSYEQYF. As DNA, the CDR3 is TGTGCCAGTAGTCCGAAGACTAGCGGGGGATCCTACGAGCAGTACTTC.

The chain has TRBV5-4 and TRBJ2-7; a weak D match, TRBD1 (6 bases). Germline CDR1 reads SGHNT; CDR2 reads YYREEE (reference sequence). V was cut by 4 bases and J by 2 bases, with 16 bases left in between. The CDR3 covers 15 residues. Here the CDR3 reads CASSPRGGGTYEQYF. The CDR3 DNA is TGTGCCAGCAGCCCACGTGGGGGCGGAACCTACGAGCAGTACTTC.

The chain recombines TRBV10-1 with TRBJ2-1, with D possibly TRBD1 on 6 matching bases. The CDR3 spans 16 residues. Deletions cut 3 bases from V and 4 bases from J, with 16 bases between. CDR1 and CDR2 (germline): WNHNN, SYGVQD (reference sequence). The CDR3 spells CASSDPSGQGYNEQFF. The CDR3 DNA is TGCGCCAGCAGTGACCCATCGGGACAAGGATACAATGAGCAGTTCTTC.

The CDR3 loop is CASSAGQGAGNSPLHF. In DNA form, the CDR3 reads TGTGCCAGTAGTGCAGGACAGGGGGCAGGGAATTCACCCCTCCACTTT. The chain links TRBV19 to TRBJ1-6; 11 bases match TRBD1. V shed 5 bases, J shed 7 bases, and the junction held 7 bases outside the gene matches. Per germline, CDR1 LNHDA and CDR2 SQIVND (reference sequence). The CDR3 is 16 amino acids.

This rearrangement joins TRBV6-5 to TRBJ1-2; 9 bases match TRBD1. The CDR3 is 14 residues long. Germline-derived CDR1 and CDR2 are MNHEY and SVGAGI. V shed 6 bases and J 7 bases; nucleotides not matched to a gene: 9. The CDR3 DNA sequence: TGTGCCAGCAGGCCAGCGGACAGGGGAAGTGGCTACACCTTC. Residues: CASRPADRGSGYTF.

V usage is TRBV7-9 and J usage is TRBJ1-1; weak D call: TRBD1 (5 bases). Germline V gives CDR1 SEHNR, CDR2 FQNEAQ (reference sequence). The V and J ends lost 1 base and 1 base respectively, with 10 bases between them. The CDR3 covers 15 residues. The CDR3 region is CASSLGGVWNTEAFF. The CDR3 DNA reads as TGTGCCAGCAGCTTAGGGGGCGTCTGGAACACTGAAGCTTTCTTT.

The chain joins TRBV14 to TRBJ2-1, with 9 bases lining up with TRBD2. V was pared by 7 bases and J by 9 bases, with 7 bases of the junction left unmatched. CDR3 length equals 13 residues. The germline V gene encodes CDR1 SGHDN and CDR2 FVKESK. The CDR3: CASKVAGDAEQFF. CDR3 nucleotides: TGTGCCAGCAAGGTAGCGGGAGATGCTGAGCAGTTCTTC.

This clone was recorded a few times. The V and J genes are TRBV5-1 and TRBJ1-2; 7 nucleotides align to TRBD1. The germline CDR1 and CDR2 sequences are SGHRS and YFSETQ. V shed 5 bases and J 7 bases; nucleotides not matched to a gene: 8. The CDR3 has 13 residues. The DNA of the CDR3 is TGCGCCAGCAGACTCGACAGGGCAGCTGGCTACACCTTC. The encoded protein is CASRLDRAAGYTF.

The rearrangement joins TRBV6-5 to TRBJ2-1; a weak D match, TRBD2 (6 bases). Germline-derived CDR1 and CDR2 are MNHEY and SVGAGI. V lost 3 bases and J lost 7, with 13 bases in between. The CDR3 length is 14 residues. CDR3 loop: CASSYGGGGNEQFF. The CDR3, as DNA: TGTGCCAGCAGTTATGGGGGAGGCGGGAATGAGCAGTTCTTC.

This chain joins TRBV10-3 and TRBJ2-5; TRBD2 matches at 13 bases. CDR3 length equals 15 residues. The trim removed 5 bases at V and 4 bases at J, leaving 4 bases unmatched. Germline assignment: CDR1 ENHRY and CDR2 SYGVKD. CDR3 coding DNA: TGTGCCATCAGTACTAGCGGGGGGGCAACAGAGACCCAGTACTTC. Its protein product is CAISTSGGATETQYF.

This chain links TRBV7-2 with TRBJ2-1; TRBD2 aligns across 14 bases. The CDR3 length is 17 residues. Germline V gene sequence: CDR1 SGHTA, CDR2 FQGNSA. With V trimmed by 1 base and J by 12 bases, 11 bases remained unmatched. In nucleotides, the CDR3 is TGTGCCAGCAGCTTAGATTACAAGGGGACTAGCGGGGGCGGGCAGTTCTTC. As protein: CASSLDYKGTSGGGQFF.

The CDR3 sequence is CATSRDRVQPQHF. Here the CDR3 DNA reads TGTGCCACCAGCAGAGATCGGGTGCAGCCCCAGCATTTT. This rearrangement joins TRBV15 to TRBJ1-5; D is ambiguous. CDR1 is LNHNV and CDR2 is YYDKDF in the germline V gene (reference sequence). V was clipped by 0 bases and J by 7 bases, with 7 bases between them. The CDR3 sequence is 13 residues long.

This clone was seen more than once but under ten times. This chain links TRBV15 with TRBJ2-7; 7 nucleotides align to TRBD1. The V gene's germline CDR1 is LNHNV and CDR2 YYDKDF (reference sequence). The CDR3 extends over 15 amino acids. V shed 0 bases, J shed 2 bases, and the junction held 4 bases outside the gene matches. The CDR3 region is CATSRDRQGAYEQYF. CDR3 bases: TGTGCCACCAGCAGAGATAGACAGGGAGCCTACGAGCAGTACTTC.

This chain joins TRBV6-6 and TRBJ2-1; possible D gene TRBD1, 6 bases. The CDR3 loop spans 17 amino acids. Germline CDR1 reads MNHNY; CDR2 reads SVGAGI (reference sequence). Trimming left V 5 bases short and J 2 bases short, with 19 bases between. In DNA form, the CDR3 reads TGTGCCAGCAGTCACAAAACCGACAGGCCTCCCTACAATGAGCAGTTCTTC. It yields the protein CASSHKTDRPPYNEQFF.